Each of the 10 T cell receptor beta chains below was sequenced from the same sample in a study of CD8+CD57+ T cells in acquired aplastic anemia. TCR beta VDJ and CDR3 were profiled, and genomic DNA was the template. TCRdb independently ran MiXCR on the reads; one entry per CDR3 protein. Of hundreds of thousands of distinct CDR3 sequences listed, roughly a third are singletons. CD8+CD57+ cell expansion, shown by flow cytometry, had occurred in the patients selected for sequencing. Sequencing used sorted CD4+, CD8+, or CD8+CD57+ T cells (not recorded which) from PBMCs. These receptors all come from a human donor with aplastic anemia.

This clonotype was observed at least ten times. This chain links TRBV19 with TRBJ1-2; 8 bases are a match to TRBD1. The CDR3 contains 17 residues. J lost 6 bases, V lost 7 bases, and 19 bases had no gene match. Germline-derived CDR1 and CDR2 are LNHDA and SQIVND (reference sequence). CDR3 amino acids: CASIAGGTGTLRNGYTF. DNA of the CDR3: TGTGCCAGTATCGCTGGTGGGACAGGAACGCTAAGGAATGGCTACACCTTC.

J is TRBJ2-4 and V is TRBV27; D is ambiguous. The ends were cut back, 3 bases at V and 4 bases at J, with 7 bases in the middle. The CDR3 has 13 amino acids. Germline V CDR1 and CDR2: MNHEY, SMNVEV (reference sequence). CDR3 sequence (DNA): TGTGCCAGCAGTTTCAGCCAAAAAAACATTCAGTACTTC. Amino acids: CASSFSQKNIQYF.

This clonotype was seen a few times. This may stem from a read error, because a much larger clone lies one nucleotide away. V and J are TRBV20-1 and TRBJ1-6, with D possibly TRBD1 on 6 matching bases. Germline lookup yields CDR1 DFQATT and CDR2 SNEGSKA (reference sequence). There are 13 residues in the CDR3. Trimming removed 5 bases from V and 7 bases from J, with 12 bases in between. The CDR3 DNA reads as TGCAGTGCTGGTTTACAGGGAAATTCACCCCTCCACTTT. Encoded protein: CSAGLQGNSPLHF.

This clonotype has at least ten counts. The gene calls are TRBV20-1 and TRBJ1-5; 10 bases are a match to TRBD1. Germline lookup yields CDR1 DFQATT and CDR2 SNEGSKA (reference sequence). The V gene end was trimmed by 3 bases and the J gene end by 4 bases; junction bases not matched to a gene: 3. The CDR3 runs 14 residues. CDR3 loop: CSARSGQGNQPQHF. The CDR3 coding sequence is TGCAGTGCTAGGTCGGGACAGGGGAATCAGCCCCAGCATTTT.

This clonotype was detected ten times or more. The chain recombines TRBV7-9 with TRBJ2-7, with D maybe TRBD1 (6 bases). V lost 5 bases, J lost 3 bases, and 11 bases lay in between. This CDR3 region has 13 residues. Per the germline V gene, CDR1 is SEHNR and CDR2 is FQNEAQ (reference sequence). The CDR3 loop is CASSAGQYYEQYF. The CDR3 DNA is TGTGCCAGCAGCGCTGGACAGTACTACGAGCAGTACTTC.

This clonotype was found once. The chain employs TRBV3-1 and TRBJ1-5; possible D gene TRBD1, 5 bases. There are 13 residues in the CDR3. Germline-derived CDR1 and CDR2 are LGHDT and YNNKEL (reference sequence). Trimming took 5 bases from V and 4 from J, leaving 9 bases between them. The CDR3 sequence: CASSWWGNQPQHF. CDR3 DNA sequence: TGTGCCAGCAGCTGGTGGGGGAATCAGCCCCAGCATTTT.

CDR3 sequence (DNA): TGTGCCAGCAGTTCCACCCCACGGACAGGCATCTACGAGCAGTACTTC. Translation gives CASSSTPRTGIYEQYF. This chain connects TRBV12-3 or TRBV12-4 to TRBJ2-7; 7 bases are a match to TRBD1. The CDR3 loop spans 16 amino acids. The V segment lost 4 bases and the J segment 3 bases; nucleotides outside the gene matches: 12.

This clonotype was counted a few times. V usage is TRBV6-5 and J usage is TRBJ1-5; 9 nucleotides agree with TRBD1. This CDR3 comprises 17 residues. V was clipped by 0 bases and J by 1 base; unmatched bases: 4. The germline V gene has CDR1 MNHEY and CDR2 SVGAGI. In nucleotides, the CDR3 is TGTGCCAGCAGTTACTCTCGGACAGGGGTGAGCAATCAGCCCCAGCATTTT. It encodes CASSYSRTGVSNQPQHF.

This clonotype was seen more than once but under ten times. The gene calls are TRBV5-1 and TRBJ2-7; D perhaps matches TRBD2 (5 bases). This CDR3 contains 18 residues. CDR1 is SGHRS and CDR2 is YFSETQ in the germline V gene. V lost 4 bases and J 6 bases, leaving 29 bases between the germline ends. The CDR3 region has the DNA TGCGCCAGCAGCATGAGATTTACTTCTATCCTGGACCGGGGCGAGCAGTACTTC. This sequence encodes CASSMRFTSILDRGEQYF.

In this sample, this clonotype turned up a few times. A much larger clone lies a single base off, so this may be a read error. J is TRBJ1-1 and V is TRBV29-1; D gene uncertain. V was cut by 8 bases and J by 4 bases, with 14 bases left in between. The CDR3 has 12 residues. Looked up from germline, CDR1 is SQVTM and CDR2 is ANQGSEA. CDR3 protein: CSCDVGSTEAFF. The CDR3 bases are TGCAGCTGCGACGTGGGGAGCACTGAAGCTTTCTTT.